This T cell receptor (beta chain) was found in a study of Ad26.COV2.S vaccination and SARS-CoV-2 variants. The overall study: Among those in the COV1001 Ad26.COV2.S trial arm was the donor.

Profiling relied on immunoSEQ multiplex PCR, and the TCRdb table lists in-frame clones only, not all of them. This repertoire shows 350,000 to 500,000 clones, about nine tenths found once; its top ten account for approximately 4.3%. CDR3 size: 17 residues. Germline CDR1 reads SGDLS; CDR2 reads YYNGEE. Trimming took 0 bases from V and 7 from J; bases not matched to a gene: 11. The treatment was: approximately 18 received Ad26.COV2.S at low or high dose, single or two shots; about 5 received placebo; per-sample allocation not given. Samples came from day 63 after the first vaccine or placebo injection.

The chain combines TRBV9 with TRBJ2-3; 10 bases match TRBD2. This sequence originates from a person between 18 and 65 years old who received the Ad26.COV2.S COVID-19 vaccine or a placebo. Specimen: peripheral blood, collected in a trial of Ad26.COV2.S vaccine versus placebo. The CDR3 reads CASSVDPTSGRGNTQYF. CDR3 DNA: TGTGCCAGCAGCGTAGACCCGACTAGCGGGCGCGGTAATACGCAGTATTTT.